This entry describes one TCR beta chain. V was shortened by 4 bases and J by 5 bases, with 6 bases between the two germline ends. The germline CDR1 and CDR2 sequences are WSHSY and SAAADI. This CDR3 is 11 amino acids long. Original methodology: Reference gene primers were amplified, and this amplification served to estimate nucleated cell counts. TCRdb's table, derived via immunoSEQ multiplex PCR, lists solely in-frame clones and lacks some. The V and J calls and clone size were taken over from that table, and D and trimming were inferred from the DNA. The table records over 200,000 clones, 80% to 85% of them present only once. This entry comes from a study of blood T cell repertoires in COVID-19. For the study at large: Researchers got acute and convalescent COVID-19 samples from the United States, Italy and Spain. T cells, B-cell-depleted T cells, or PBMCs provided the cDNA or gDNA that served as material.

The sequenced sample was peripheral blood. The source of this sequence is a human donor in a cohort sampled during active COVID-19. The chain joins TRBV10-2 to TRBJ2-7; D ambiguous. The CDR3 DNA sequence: TGCGCCAGCAGTGCTATCAACGAGCAGTACTTC. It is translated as CASSAINEQYF.